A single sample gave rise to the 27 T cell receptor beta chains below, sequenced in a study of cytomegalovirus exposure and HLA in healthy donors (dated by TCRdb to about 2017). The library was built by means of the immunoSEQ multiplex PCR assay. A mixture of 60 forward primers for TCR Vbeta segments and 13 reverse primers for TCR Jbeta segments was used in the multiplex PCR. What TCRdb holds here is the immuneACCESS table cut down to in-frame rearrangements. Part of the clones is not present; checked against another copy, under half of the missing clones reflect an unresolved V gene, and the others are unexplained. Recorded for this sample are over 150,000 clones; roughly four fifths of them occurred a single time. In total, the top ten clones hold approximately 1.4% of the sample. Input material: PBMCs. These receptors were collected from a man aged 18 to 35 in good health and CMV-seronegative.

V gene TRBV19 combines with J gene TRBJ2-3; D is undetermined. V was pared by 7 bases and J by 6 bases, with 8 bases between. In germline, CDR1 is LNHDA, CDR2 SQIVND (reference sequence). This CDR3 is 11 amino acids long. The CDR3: CASIPEDTQYF. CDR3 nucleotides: TGTGCCAGTATCCCCGAGGATACGCAGTATTTT.

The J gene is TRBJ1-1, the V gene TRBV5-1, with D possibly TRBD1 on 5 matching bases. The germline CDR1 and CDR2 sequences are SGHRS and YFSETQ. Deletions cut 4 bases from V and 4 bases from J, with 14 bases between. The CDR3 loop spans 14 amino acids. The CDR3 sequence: CASSIQGVGTEAFF. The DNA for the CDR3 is TGCGCCAGCAGCATCCAGGGTGTTGGCACTGAAGCTTTCTTT.

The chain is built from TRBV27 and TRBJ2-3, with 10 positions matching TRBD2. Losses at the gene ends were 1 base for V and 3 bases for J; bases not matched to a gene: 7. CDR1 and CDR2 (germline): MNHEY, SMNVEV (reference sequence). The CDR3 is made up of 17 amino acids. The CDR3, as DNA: TGTGCCAGCAGTTTATGGGGTCTAGCGGGAGCGACAGATACGCAGTATTTT. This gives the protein CASSLWGLAGATDTQYF.

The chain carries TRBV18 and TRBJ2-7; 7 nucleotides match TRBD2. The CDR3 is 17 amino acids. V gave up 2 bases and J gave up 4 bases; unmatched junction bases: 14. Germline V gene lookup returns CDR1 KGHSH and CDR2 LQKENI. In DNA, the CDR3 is TGTGCCAGCTCACCAGGGGTGGGAGGGTCGAAGTTTTACGAGCAGTACTTC. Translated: CASSPGVGGSKFYEQYF.

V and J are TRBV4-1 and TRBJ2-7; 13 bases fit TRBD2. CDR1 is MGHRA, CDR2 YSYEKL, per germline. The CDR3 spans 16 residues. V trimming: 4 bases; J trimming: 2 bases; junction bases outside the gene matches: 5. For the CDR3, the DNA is TGCGCCAGCAGCCCGGGACTAGCGGGATTAACCTACGAGCAGTACTTC. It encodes CASSPGLAGLTYEQYF.

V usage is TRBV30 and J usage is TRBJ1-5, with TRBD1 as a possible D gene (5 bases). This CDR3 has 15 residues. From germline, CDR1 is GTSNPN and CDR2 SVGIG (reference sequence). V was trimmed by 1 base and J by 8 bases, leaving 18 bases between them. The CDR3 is CAWSALGGDEEPQHF. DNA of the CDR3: TGTGCCTGGAGTGCTCTCGGGGGGGATGAGGAGCCCCAGCATTTT.

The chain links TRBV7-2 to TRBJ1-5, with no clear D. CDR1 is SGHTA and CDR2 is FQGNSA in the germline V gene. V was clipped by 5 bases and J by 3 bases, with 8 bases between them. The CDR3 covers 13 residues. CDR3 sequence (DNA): TGTGCCAGCAGCAAAGACTACAATCAGCCCCAGCATTTT. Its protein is CASSKDYNQPQHF.

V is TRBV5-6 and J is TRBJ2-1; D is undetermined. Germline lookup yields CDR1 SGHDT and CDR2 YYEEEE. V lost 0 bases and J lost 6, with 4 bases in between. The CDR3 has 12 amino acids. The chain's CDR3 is CASSLASNEQFF. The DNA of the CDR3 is TGTGCCAGCAGCTTGGCATCCAATGAGCAGTTCTTC.

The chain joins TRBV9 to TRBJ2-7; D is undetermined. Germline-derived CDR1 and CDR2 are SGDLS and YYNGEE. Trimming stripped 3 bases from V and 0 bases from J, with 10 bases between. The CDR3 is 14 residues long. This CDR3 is CASSASADSYEQYF. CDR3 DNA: TGTGCCAGCAGCGCAAGTGCAGACTCCTACGAGCAGTACTTC.

CDR3 loop: CASSVATGGAWNEKLFF. CDR3 nucleotides: TGTGCCAGCAGCGTAGCTACGGGGGGGGCCTGGAATGAAAAACTGTTTTTT. The V gene is TRBV9, the J gene TRBJ1-4; tentative D call: TRBD1 (6 bases). CDR1 SGDLS and CDR2 YYNGEE come from the germline V gene. Deletions cut 0 bases from V and 5 bases from J, with 17 bases between. CDR3 length: 17 residues.

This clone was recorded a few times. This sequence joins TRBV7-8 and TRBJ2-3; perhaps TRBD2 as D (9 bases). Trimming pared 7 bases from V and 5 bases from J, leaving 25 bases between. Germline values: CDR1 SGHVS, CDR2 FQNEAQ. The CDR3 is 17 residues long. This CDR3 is CASTRQGRGGRGDTQYF. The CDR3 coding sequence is TGTGCCAGCACCAGACAGGGGCGAGGCGGGAGGGGAGATACGCAGTATTTT.

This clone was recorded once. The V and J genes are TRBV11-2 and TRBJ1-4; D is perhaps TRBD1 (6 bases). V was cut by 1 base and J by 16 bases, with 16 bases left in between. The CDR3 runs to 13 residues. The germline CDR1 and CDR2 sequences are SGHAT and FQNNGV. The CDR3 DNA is TGTGCCAGCAGCTTAGCCGGACAGTTTATTCCGTTTTTT. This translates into CASSLAGQFIPFF.

The CDR3 DNA sequence: TGCGCCAGCAGCTTGGCAGTAAATGAGCAGTTCTTC. The encoded protein is CASSLAVNEQFF. The V and J genes are TRBV5-1 and TRBJ2-1; D is ambiguous. CDR3 length: 12 amino acids. Between the trimmed V and J ends, which lost 0 bases and 7 bases, there was a span of 5 bases. The germline CDR1 and CDR2 sequences are SGHRS and YFSETQ.

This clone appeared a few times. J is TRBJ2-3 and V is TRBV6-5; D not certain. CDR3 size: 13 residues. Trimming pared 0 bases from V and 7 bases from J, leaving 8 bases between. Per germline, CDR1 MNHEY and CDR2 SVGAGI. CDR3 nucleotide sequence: TGTGCCAGCAGTTACTCGTTTTCTAATACGCAGTATTTT. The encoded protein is CASSYSFSNTQYF.

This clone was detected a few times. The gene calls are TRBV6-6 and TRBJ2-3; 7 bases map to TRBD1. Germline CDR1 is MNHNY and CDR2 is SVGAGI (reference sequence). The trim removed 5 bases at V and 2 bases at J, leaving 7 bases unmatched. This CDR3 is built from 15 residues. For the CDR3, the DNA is TGTGCCAGCAGTCCCGGGACAGCAAACACAGATACGCAGTATTTT. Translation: CASSPGTANTDTQYF.

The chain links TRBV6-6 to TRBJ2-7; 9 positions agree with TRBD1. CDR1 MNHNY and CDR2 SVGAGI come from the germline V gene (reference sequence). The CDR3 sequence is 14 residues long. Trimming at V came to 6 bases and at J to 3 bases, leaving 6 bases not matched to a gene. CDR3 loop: CASRLGQGIYEQYF. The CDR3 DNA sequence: TGTGCCAGCAGGCTCGGACAGGGGATCTACGAGCAGTACTTC.

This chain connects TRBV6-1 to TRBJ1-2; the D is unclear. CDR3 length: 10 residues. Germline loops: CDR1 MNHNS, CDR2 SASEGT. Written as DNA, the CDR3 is TGTGCTGCGGGGAACTATGGCTACACCTTC. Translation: CAAGNYGYTF.

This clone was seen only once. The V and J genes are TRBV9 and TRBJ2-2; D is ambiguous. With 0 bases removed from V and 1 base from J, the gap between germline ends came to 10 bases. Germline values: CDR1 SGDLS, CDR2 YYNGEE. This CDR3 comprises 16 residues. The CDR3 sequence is CASSVASGENTGELFF. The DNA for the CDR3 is TGTGCCAGCAGCGTAGCCTCTGGAGAGAACACCGGGGAGCTGTTTTTT.

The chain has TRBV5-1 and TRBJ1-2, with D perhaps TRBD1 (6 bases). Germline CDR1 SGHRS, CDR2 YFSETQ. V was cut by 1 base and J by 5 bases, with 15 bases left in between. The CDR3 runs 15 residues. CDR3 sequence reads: CASSLYVRGWYGYTF. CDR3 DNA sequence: TGCGCCAGCAGCTTGTATGTCAGGGGTTGGTATGGCTACACCTTC.

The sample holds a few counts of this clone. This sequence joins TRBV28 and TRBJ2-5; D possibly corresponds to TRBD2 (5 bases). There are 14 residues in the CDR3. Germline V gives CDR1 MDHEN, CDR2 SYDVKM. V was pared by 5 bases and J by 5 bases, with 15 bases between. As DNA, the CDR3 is TGTGCCAGCAGTATCCTGCGTGGAGGCGAGACCCAGTACTTC. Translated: CASSILRGGETQYF.

The CDR3 here is CASSLDRETGELFF. CDR3 sequence (DNA): TGCGCCAGCAGCCTGGACAGGGAAACCGGGGAGCTGTTTTTT. The rearrangement links TRBV5-1 to TRBJ2-2; TRBD1 aligns across 8 bases. This CDR3 contains 14 residues. The V gene's germline CDR1 is SGHRS and CDR2 YFSETQ. V shed 4 bases and J 5 bases; nucleotides not matched to a gene: 4.

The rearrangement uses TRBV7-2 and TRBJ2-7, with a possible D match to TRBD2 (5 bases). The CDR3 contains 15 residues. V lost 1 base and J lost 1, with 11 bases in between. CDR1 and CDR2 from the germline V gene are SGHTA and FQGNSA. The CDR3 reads CASSLGRRASYEQYF. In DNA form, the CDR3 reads TGTGCCAGCAGCTTAGGGAGGCGGGCTTCCTACGAGCAGTACTTC.

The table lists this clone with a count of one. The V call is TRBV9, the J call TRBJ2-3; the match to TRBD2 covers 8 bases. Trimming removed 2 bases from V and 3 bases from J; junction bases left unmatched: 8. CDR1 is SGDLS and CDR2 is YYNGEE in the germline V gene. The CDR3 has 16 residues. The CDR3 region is CASSVGAGGSTDTQYF. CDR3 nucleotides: TGTGCCAGCAGCGTGGGGGCGGGAGGTTCAACAGATACGCAGTATTTT.

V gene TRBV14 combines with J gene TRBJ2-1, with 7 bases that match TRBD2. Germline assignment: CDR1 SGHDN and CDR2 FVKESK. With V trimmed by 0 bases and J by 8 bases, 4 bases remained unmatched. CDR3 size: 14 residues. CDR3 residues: CASSQEREWDEQFF. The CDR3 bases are TGTGCCAGCAGCCAAGAGCGGGAGTGGGATGAGCAGTTCTTC.

The CDR3: CASRLPTLRSPEDEQYF. The CDR3 DNA sequence: TGTGCCAGCCGCTTACCAACCCTCCGGAGCCCCGAGGACGAGCAGTACTTC. V usage is TRBV14 and J usage is TRBJ2-7; D is undetermined. The V and J ends lost 8 bases and 5 bases respectively, with 28 bases between them. The germline gives CDR1 SGHDN, CDR2 FVKESK. CDR3 length: 17 amino acids.

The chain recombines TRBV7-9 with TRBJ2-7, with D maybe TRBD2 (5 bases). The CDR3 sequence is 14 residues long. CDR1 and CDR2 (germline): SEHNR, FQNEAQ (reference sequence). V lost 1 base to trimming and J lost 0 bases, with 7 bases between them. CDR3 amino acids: CASSLVGDSYEQYF. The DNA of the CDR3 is TGTGCCAGCAGCTTAGTCGGGGACTCCTACGAGCAGTACTTC.

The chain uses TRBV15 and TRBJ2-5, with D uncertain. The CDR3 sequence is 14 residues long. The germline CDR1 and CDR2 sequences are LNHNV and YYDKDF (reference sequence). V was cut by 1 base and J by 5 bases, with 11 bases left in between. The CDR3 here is CATSRGPSAETQYF. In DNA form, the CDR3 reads TGTGCCACCAGCAGAGGTCCCTCTGCGGAGACCCAGTACTTC.